This T cell receptor beta chain derives from a study of cytomegalovirus exposure and HLA in healthy donors. The study, taken as a whole, reports: Analyses of presence and absence presupposed an approximately uniform sequencing depth across donors.

Amplification used 60 Vbeta primers and 13 Jbeta primers. Assay used: immunoSEQ multiplex PCR; TCRdb lists only in-frame clones, some missing. The sample holds around 120,000 clones; roughly 9.9% are singletons and the top ten take roughly 3.1%. This clone was seen more than once but under ten times. Its antigen is as yet unknown. V lost 0 bases and J 1 base, leaving 9 bases between the germline ends. CDR1 is SGHAT and CDR2 is FQNNGV in the germline V gene. The CDR3 is made up of 15 amino acids. V and J are TRBV11-2 and TRBJ1-1, with D possibly TRBD1 on 5 matching bases. Specimen: PBMCs. This clonotype was obtained from a man aged 25-40 years in good health and CMV-seronegative. CDR3 amino acids: CASSLDQGANTEAFF. The CDR3, as DNA: TGTGCCAGCAGCTTAGACCAGGGTGCGAACACTGAAGCTTTCTTT.